These 4 T cell receptor beta chains were sequenced from one sample in a study of blood T cell repertoires in COVID-19. Assay: immunoSEQ multiplex PCR; the TCRdb copy retains only in-frame clones and omits some. Of 5,500 to 6,000 clones listed, about 90% are singletons. The specimen was peripheral blood. Source of these receptors: a man aged 60 to 75 with acute or convalescent COVID-19.

The chain links TRBV7-8 to TRBJ2-2; 13 nucleotides match TRBD2. The V gene's germline CDR1 is SGHVS and CDR2 FQNEAQ. The CDR3 sequence is 15 residues long. Trimming cost V 8 bases and J 5 bases; bases outside gene matches: 5. CDR3 in amino acids: CASGLLAGGTGELFF. As DNA, the CDR3 is TGTGCCAGCGGACTACTAGCGGGGGGGACCGGGGAGCTGTTTTTT. The full variable domain, in which reference TRBV7-8 and TRBJ2-2 provide the parts outside the CDR3, is GAGVSQSPRYKVAKRGQDVALRCDPISGHVSLFWYQQALGQGPEFLTYFQNEAQLDKSGLPSDRFFAERPEGSVSTLKIQRTQQEDSAVYLCASGLLAGGTGELFFGEGSRLTVL.

The rearrangement uses TRBV5-1 and TRBJ2-1; 7 nucleotides align to TRBD2. V was clipped by 3 bases and J by 5 bases; unmatched bases: 8. Germline CDR1 and CDR2: SGHRS and YFSETQ. CDR3 length: 15 amino acids. CDR3 sequence: CASSSLGGEHNEQFF. Written as DNA, the CDR3 is TGCGCCAGCAGCTCCCTGGGGGGGGAACACAATGAGCAGTTCTTC.

V gene TRBV7-6 combines with J gene TRBJ2-7, with 11 bases lining up with TRBD2. The CDR3 totals 16 residues. Germline V gives CDR1 SGHVS, CDR2 FNYEAQ. V shed 5 bases, J shed 2 bases, and the junction held 8 bases outside the gene matches. The CDR3 region is CASSRAGTSGAYEQYF. For the CDR3, the DNA is TGTGCCAGCAGCCGAGCGGGGACTAGCGGCGCCTACGAGCAGTACTTC.

The J gene is TRBJ1-1, the V gene TRBV10-3; D may be TRBD1 (5 bases). The CDR3 is 13 residues long. Trimming pared 4 bases from V and 1 base from J, leaving 7 bases between. The germline CDR1 and CDR2 sequences are ENHRY and SYGVKD. The chain's CDR3 is CAISGQQNTEAFF. The CDR3 DNA sequence: TGTGCCATCAGTGGACAGCAGAACACTGAAGCTTTCTTT.